This T cell receptor (beta chain) was captured by sequencing in a study of T cells expressing NK-cell markers. Study overall: Eight donors were sequenced, of whom seven were HCMV-seropositive, while the remaining one was HCMV-seronegative. Study-level findings and limits: Dominant NKG2C+ clonotypes in a handful of donors made up about 1.0-7.0% of CD8+ T cells.

With UMIs, 5'RACE template switching was used to make TCR beta cDNA. Reanalyzing the 5' RACE reads, TCRdb keeps one entry per CDR3 protein, without DNA. The sample data list 350,000 to 450,000 distinct CDR3 sequences. Comments on this clonotype: The target antigen is unknown.

This CDR3 is 13 amino acids long. Looked up from germline, CDR1 is MNHNS and CDR2 is SASEGT. The clonotype originates from a man aged 18-70 years in good health. The sequenced material came from blood T cells: a sorted CD56 or NKG2C T cell subset, CD4+ or CD8+ T cells, or bulk PBMC T cells (not recorded which). V and J are TRBV6-1 and TRBJ1-2. CDR3 sequence reads: CASTRHGFYGYTF.